Listed below are T cell receptor beta chains from one sample, sequenced in a study of T cell responses to AZD1222 COVID-19 vaccine. The protocol was immunoSEQ multiplex PCR, while the TCRdb copy is restricted to in-frame clones and leaves out a portion. The data show about 59,000 clones, approximately 92% seen once. Specimen: peripheral blood, collected 28 days after the second AZD1222 dose. The receptors come from an adult who received the AZD1222 COVID-19 vaccine. Each CDR3 is given with its conserved first and last residue. D genes are given only for firm matches. Part of the rows lack a size; the others show once, few, many or a class for expanded clones.

>TRBV9|TRBJ1-2|NA|NA
TGTGCCAGCAGCGTGTGGGGTTCGTATGGCTACACCTTC
CASSVWGSYGYTF
>TRBV27|TRBJ2-2|NA|NA
TGTGCCAGCACTAGCGGGACAGGGGCATGGAGCGGGGAGCTGTTTTTT
CASTSGTGAWSGELFF
>TRBV5-1|TRBJ1-2|TRBD1|NA
TGCGCCAGCAGCTTGGTGGCAGGGGGCGACTATGGCTACACCTTC
CASSLVAGGDYGYTF
>TRBV28|TRBJ1-5|NA|NA
TGTGCCAGCAGTTTGTTTTCCCCTTTTCAGCCCCAGCATTTT
CASSLFSPFQPQHF
>TRBV6-5|TRBJ1-2|TRBD1|NA
TGTGCCAGCAGTTACGTCCGGACAGGGGGAGGCTATGGCTACACCTTC
CASSYVRTGGGYGYTF
>TRBV5-1|TRBJ2-1|TRBD2|once
TGCGCCAGCAAAGCTAGCGGGGGGTACAATGAGCAGTTCTTC
CASKASGGYNEQFF
>TRBV12-3/TRBV12-4|TRBJ1-5|NA|NA
TGTGCCAGCACCTTTTCCAATCAGCCCCAGCATTTT
CASTFSNQPQHF
>TRBV5-3|TRBJ2-7|TRBD1|NA
TGTGCCAGAAGCTTATTGGACAGGCCTAGCTCCTACGAGCAGTACTTC
CARSLLDRPSSYEQYF
>TRBV7-9|TRBJ2-7|NA|NA
TGTGCCAGCAGCATTCTGACCCGCTACGAGCAGTACTTC
CASSILTRYEQYF
>TRBV5-1|TRBJ2-1|TRBD1|NA
TGCGCCAGCAGCTTAATAGGGACAGGTCAAGGTGAGCAGTTCTTC
CASSLIGTGQGEQFF
>TRBV3-1/TRBV3-2|TRBJ1-4|TRBD1|NA
TGTGCCAGCAGCTACCCGGGACAGGGTAGTGAAAAACTGTTTTTT
CASSYPGQGSEKLFF
>TRBV6-2/TRBV6-3|TRBJ2-7|TRBD2|NA
TGTGCCAGCAGTTATTCGACTAGCGGGAGTCAGCAGTACTTC
CASSYSTSGSQQYF
>TRBV19|TRBJ2-1|NA|NA
TGTGCCAGTAGTATAAGGCGGCAGGTCTCCTACAATGAGCAGTTCTTC
CASSIRRQVSYNEQFF
>TRBV29-1|TRBJ1-2|NA|once
TGCAGCGTCCCTAAACAGGGTCCAGAGGGCTACACCTTC
CSVPKQGPEGYTF
>TRBV6-5|TRBJ2-3|NA|NA
TGTGCCAGCAGCCCAGGGGCGCAAGAGGATACGCAGTATTTT
CASSPGAQEDTQYF
>TRBV7-3|TRBJ2-1|TRBD2|NA
TGTGCCAGCAGCCCTGCCGGGACTAGACCCTACAATGAGCAGTTCTTC
CASSPAGTRPYNEQFF
>TRBV28|TRBJ1-6|NA|NA
TGTGCCAGCAGTTTACACAGAAATTCACCCCTCCACTTT
CASSLHRNSPLHF
>TRBV27|TRBJ1-2|NA|NA
TGTGCCAGCCGAGGGCCGACAGCCCTTTCTCGCGGCTACACCTTC
CASRGPTALSRGYTF
>TRBV9|TRBJ1-3|TRBD1|NA
TGTGCCAGCTCCAGGGGGCGCGAAAACACCATATATTTT
CASSRGRENTIYF
>TRBV7-3|TRBJ2-1|NA|NA
TGTGCCAGCAGTAGTGGCGGGGTTGGCTCCTACAATGAGCAGTTCTTC
CASSSGGVGSYNEQFF
>TRBV6-5|TRBJ2-2|NA|once
TGTGCCTCCGGGGGTAACACCGGGGAGCTGTTTTTT
CASGGNTGELFF
>TRBV19|TRBJ1-4|NA|NA
TGTGCCAGTAGTATTGGGGGAACTAATGAAAAACTGTTTTTT
CASSIGGTNEKLFF
>TRBV12-3/TRBV12-4|TRBJ2-7|NA|few
TGTGCCAGCACCCTTACGGGGGAGCAGTACTTC
CASTLTGEQYF
>TRBV5-1|TRBJ2-2|TRBD2|NA
TGCGCCAGCAGCACCGGACTAGCGGGGACTAACACCGGGGAGCTGTTTTTT
CASSTGLAGTNTGELFF
>TRBV6-2/TRBV6-3|TRBJ1-6|NA|NA
TGTGCCAGCAGTTACTTCCAGGATTCACCCCTCCACTTT
CASSYFQDSPLHF
>TRBV27|TRBJ1-3|TRBD1|NA
TGTGCCAGCAGACGGGACAGGGGGCAGGGAAACACCATATATTTT
CASRRDRGQGNTIYF
>TRBV7-2|TRBJ2-1|NA|NA
TGTGCCAGCAGTCCACACAGGGCTTCCTACAATGAGCAGTTCTTC
CASSPHRASYNEQFF
>TRBV5-6|TRBJ1-5|TRBD1|NA
TGTGCCAGCAGTTACGGACAGGGGGCTTTAAATCAGCCCCAGCATTTT
CASSYGQGALNQPQHF
>TRBV12-5|TRBJ2-7|TRBD2|NA
TGTGCTAGTGGTTTGGTACAAACGGCCGGGACTAACTACGAGCAGTACTTC
CASGLVQTAGTNYEQYF
>TRBV5-1|TRBJ1-4|NA|NA
TGCGCCAGCAGCCCAGGTATCGGGGCAACTAATGAAAAACTGTTTTTT
CASSPGIGATNEKLFF
>TRBV28|TRBJ1-1|TRBD1|few
TGTGCCAGCATTTTGACAGGGGTTAACACTGAAGCTTTCTTT
CASILTGVNTEAFF
>TRBV28|TRBJ1-4|NA|once
TGTGCCAGCAGTGCCCAGCAGGGGACTAATGAAAAACTGTTTTTT
CASSAQQGTNEKLFF
>TRBV29-1|TRBJ1-1|NA|NA
TGCAGCGGGACAATTGGGAACACTGAAGCTTTCTTT
CSGTIGNTEAFF
>TRBV3-1/TRBV3-2|TRBJ2-6|NA|NA
TGTGCCAGCAGCCAAGATCGAGGAGGCTCTGGGGCCAACGTCCTGACTTTC
CASSQDRGGSGANVLTF
>TRBV6-5|TRBJ1-3|NA|NA
TGTGCCAGCACCCAGACGGGGAACTCTGGAAACACCATATATTTT
CASTQTGNSGNTIYF
>TRBV25-1|TRBJ2-1|TRBD2|NA
TGTGCCAGCAGCACTAGTGGGACTACGATTGAGCAGTTCTTC
CASSTSGTTIEQFF
>TRBV28|TRBJ2-5|TRBD2|NA
TGTGCCAGCAGTCGACTAGCGGGGGCTCAAGAGACCCAGTACTTC
CASSRLAGAQETQYF
>TRBV19|TRBJ2-7|TRBD2|once
TGTGCCAGTAGTATGAGCGGGGGGGATTCCTACGAGCAGTACTTC
CASSMSGGDSYEQYF
>TRBV19|TRBJ2-5|TRBD2|NA
TGTGCCAGTAGCCTCAAAAGGGAGGGGAGGGAGACCCAGTACTTC
CASSLKREGRETQYF
>TRBV19|TRBJ1-4|NA|NA
TGTGCCAGTAGAGGAGGTGACGCAACTAATGAAAAACTGTTTTTT
CASRGGDATNEKLFF
>TRBV7-2|TRBJ2-5|TRBD2|NA
TGTGCCAGCAGCTTAGGGGGGACTAGCGGGAGGAAAGAGACCCAGTACTTC
CASSLGGTSGRKETQYF
>TRBV24-1|TRBJ2-3|TRBD2|NA
TGTGCCACCGAACCCGGGGGGGCAACAGATACGCAGTATTTT
CATEPGGATDTQYF
>TRBV7-2|TRBJ2-5|NA|NA
TGTGCCAGCAGCTTATCCCCTCCGGGCCCTAGGCGGACCCAGTACTTC
CASSLSPPGPRRTQYF
>TRBV6-4|TRBJ2-3|NA|once
TGTGCCAGCAGTGACTCATCCCATACGCAGTATTTT
CASSDSSHTQYF
>TRBV5-1|TRBJ1-4|NA|NA
TGCGCCAGCAGCTCAGGGTCGTACGCTGAAAAACTGTTTTTT
CASSSGSYAEKLFF
>TRBV6-2/TRBV6-3|TRBJ1-2|NA|once
TGTGCCAGCAGTTACCGGCAGAACAACTATGGCTACACCTTC
CASSYRQNNYGYTF